This is a list of T cell receptor beta chains from one sample in a study of identical twins' blood T cells. MiXCR, run by TCRdb on the 5' RACE reads, gives a single entry per CDR3 protein. Among 350,000 to 400,000 distinct CDR3 sequences listed, 28% were seen once. The sample was PBMCs. All receptors come from a woman aged 18-55 years in good health. CDR3s include the opening cysteine and the closing phenylalanine or tryptophan. The order of the fields is J gene, clone size, V gene, D gene, CDR3 protein, CDR3 DNA. A D gene is named only where the DNA matches it firmly. Size is stated for part of the rows, as once, few or many counts, or as a class when the clone is expanded.

TRBJ1-4 . TRBV7-9 . CASSLLDATNEKLFF TGTGCCAGCAGCTTATTGGACGCAACTAATGAAAAACTGTTTTTT
TRBJ2-1 few TRBV2 . CASSEASDNEQFF TGTGCCAGCAGTGAAGCCTCTGACAATGAGCAGTTCTTC
TRBJ2-1 . TRBV12-3/TRBV12-4 . CASSLPFF TGTGCCAGCAGTCTACCGTTCTTC
TRBJ2-1 few TRBV20-1 TRBD2 CSGGTSGIYNEQFF TGCAGTGGGGGGACTAGCGGGATATACAATGAGCAGTTCTTC
TRBJ1-2 . TRBV10-3 . CAISETGANLIYGYTF TGTGCCATCAGTGAGACAGGCGCCAACTTGATCTATGGCTACACCTTC
TRBJ2-1 . TRBV11-2 . CASSLISRMGEQFF TGTGCCAGCAGCTTAATTAGCAGGATGGGTGAGCAGTTCTTC
TRBJ1-4 . TRBV5-1 . CASSFRTDAHLFF TGCGCCAGCAGCTTTCGGACAGACGCGCACTTGTTTTTT
TRBJ2-1 once TRBV10-3 . CAISAASVHNEQFF TGTGCCATCAGTGCCGCTAGCGTTCACAATGAGCAGTTCTTC
TRBJ1-1 . TRBV12-3/TRBV12-4 TRBD1 CASREGDRNTEAFF TGTGCCAGCAGGGAAGGGGACAGGAACACTGAAGCTTTCTTT
TRBJ2-2 . TRBV7-9 . CAIIRDNTGELFF TGTGCCATAATCAGGGACAACACCGGGGAGCTGTTTTTT
TRBJ1-1 few TRBV19 . CASSIWVGDTEAFF TGTGCCAGTAGTATTTGGGTCGGGGACACTGAAGCTTTCTTT
TRBJ1-1 . TRBV14 . CASSPWLAVNTEAFF TGTGCCAGCAGCCCCTGGTTAGCAGTGAACACTGAAGCTTTCTTT
TRBJ1-1 . TRBV5-1 TRBD1 CASSHPGGMNTEAFF TGCGCCAGCAGCCATCCAGGGGGGATGAACACTGAAGCTTTCTTT
TRBJ2-5 few TRBV9 . CASSKRDFQETQYF TGTGCCAGCAGCAAACGGGACTTCCAAGAGACCCAGTACTTC
TRBJ2-2 many TRBV25-1 . CASSVRAGELFF TGTGCCAGCAGTGTGCGGGCCGGGGAGCTGTTTTTT
TRBJ2-2 many TRBV29-1 TRBD1 CSVDRGYGELFF TGCAGCGTTGACAGGGGGTACGGGGAGCTGTTTTTT
TRBJ2-1 few TRBV7-9 TRBD2 CASPGGYEQFF TGTGCCAGCCCGGGGGGATATGAGCAGTTCTTC
TRBJ2-5 . TRBV11-3 . CASSSGRTETQYF TGTGCCAGCAGTTCGGGGAGGACAGAGACCCAGTACTTC
TRBJ2-7 many TRBV7-9 . CASSSGPYEQYF TGTGCCAGCAGCTCCGGGCCCTACGAGCAGTACTTC
TRBJ1-6 . TRBV5-1 . CASSPQQGVSYNSPLHF TGCGCCAGCAGCCCACAACAGGGAGTCTCCTATAATTCACCCCTCCACTTT
TRBJ1-1 . TRBV7-6 TRBD1 CASSEDRVSSEAFF TGTGCCAGCAGCGAGGACAGGGTATCGAGTGAAGCTTTCTTT
TRBJ2-1 . TRBV20-1 TRBD2 CSARNSGSIDWNEQFF TGCAGTGCTAGAAATAGCGGGAGTATCGATTGGAATGAGCAGTTCTTC
TRBJ1-1 few TRBV7-8 . CASSLVASTEAFF TGTGCCAGCAGCTTAGTGGCGTCGACTGAAGCTTTCTTT
TRBJ1-1 . TRBV27 TRBD1 CASSPRQGGNTEAFF TGTGCCAGCAGTCCTCGACAGGGGGGGAACACTGAAGCTTTCTTT
TRBJ1-2 . TRBV10-3 . CAISERSRDNEGYTF TGTGCCATCAGTGAGAGGTCGAGGGACAACGAAGGCTACACCTTC
TRBJ1-2 . TRBV30 . CAWSPKPYGYTF TGTGCCTGGAGTCCTAAGCCCTATGGCTACACCTTC
TRBJ1-1 . TRBV14 . CASSPSVNTEAFF TGTGCCAGCAGCCCTTCAGTGAACACTGAAGCTTTCTTT
TRBJ2-3 few TRBV5-6 . CASSNLNTQYF TGTGCCAGCAGCAATCTCAATACGCAGTATTTT
TRBJ2-3 few TRBV19 . CASSILQRKISTDTQYF TGTGCCAGTAGTATCCTACAGAGAAAAATAAGTACAGATACGCAGTATTTT
TRBJ2-3 . TRBV20-1 . CSARWTGTDTQYF TGCAGTGCTAGGTGGACAGGCACAGATACGCAGTATTTT
TRBJ2-3 . TRBV6-1 TRBD2 CASSELASGGDTDTQYF TGTGCCAGCAGTGAATTGGCTAGCGGGGGGGATACAGATACGCAGTATTTT
TRBJ2-7 . TRBV11-2 . CASSHTSGYEQYF TGTGCCAGCAGCCACACATCGGGCTACGAGCAGTACTTC
TRBJ1-2 . TRBV20-1 . CSARGYRDGGYTF TGCAGTGCTAGAGGGTACAGGGATGGTGGCTACACCTTC
TRBJ2-7 . TRBV6-2/TRBV6-3 . CASTAGGFYEQYF TGTGCCAGCACCGCCGGCGGTTTTTACGAGCAGTACTTC
TRBJ2-1 . TRBV29-1 TRBD2 CSVLGTSGYNEQFF TGCAGCGTCCTTGGGACTAGCGGCTACAATGAGCAGTTCTTC
TRBJ1-2 . TRBV9 . CASSAHGEDYGYTF TGTGCCAGCAGCGCTCACGGGGAGGACTATGGCTACACCTTC
TRBJ1-2 . TRBV12-3/TRBV12-4 . CASSQGFGNYTF TGTGCCAGCAGCCAGGGATTCGGGAACTACACCTTC
TRBJ1-2 few TRBV7-2 . CASSLLWGQGYGYTF TGTGCCAGCAGCTTGCTTTGGGGGCAAGGCTATGGCTACACCTTC
TRBJ2-3 . TRBV7-2 . CASSVGAGTDTQYF TGTGCCAGCAGCGTAGGGGCAGGTACAGATACGCAGTATTTT
TRBJ2-1 . TRBV27 TRBD2 CASSQNSGSPWNEQFF TGTGCCAGCAGTCAAAATAGCGGGAGCCCCTGGAATGAGCAGTTCTTC
TRBJ2-1 few TRBV6-5 . CASSYEGLSYNEQFF TGTGCCAGCAGTTACGAGGGACTGTCCTACAATGAGCAGTTCTTC
TRBJ2-1 . TRBV29-1 . CSVLGSHEQFF TGCAGCGTTCTCGGGAGCCATGAGCAGTTCTTC
TRBJ1-1 few TRBV12-3/TRBV12-4 TRBD1 CASNFLGQGDGAFF TGTGCCAGCAATTTTTTAGGACAGGGTGATGGGGCTTTCTTT
TRBJ1-5 few TRBV6-2/TRBV6-3 . CASSSRAPREPQHF TGTGCCAGCAGTTCCCGGGCACCCAGAGAGCCCCAGCATTTT
TRBJ1-1 . TRBV5-1 TRBD1 CASSPKSEQGKNTEAFF TGCGCCAGCAGCCCTAAGTCGGAACAGGGGAAGAACACTGAAGCTTTCTTT
TRBJ2-5 . TRBV29-1 TRBD2 CSALTSRGQETQYF TGCAGCGCCTTGACTAGCCGGGGCCAAGAGACCCAGTACTTC